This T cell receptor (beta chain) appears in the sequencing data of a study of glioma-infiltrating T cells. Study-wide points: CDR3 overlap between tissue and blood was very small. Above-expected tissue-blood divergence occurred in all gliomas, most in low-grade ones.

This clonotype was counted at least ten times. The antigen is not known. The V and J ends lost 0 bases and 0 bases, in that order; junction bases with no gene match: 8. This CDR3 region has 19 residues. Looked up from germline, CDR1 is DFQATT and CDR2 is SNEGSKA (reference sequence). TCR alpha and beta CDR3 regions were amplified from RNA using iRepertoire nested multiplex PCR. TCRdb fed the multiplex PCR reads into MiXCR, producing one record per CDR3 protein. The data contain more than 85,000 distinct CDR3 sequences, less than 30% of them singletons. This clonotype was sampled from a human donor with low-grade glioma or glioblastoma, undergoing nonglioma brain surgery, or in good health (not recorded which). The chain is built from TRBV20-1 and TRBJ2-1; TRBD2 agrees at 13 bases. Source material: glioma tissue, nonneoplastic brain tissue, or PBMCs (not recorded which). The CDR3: CSARDFLTSGGSSYNEQFF. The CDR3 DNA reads TGCAGTGCTAGAGATTTCCTGACTAGCGGGGGGAGCTCCTACAATGAGCAGTTCTTC.